This TCR beta chain was sequenced during a study of cytomegalovirus exposure and HLA in healthy donors. The CDR3 contains 15 residues. Germline V gene lookup returns CDR1 MDHEN and CDR2 SYDVKM. The ends were cut back, 5 bases at V and 0 bases at J, with 8 bases in the middle. PCR employed 60 Vbeta and 13 Jbeta primers. The repertoire was sequenced with immunoSEQ multiplex PCR; TCRdb's copy has only in-frame clones and lacks some. The sample includes 150,000 to 200,000 clones, 75% to 85% of them seen just once. V is TRBV28 and J is TRBJ2-6; maybe TRBD2 (5 bases). Sequencing used PBMCs. The clonotype was recovered from a woman aged 50 to 60 in good health and CMV-seronegative. The CDR3 is CASSGLGSGANVLTF. CDR3 nucleotide sequence: TGTGCCAGCAGTGGACTCGGCTCTGGGGCCAACGTCCTGACTTTC.